This T cell receptor (beta chain) was recovered during a study of blood T cell repertoires in COVID-19. For the study at large: Both acute and convalescent COVID-19 samples were obtained from the United States, Italy and Spain. PBMCs, B-cell-depleted T cells, or T cells provided the cDNA or gDNA that made up the material.

Sequencing used immunoSEQ multiplex PCR; TCRdb keeps in-frame clones, though not all of them. The table includes around 120,000 clones, roughly nine tenths detected once. This CDR3 spans 11 amino acids. With 5 bases removed from V and 8 bases from J, the gap between germline ends came to 13 bases. CDR1 and CDR2 (germline): DFQATT, SNEGSKA (reference sequence). The TCR was taken from a human donor with active COVID-19. The donor label of this sample is uncertain. V gene TRBV20-1 combines with J gene TRBJ2-7, with D possibly matching TRBD2 (6 bases). Specimen: peripheral blood. As DNA, the CDR3 is TGCAGTGCTCGTGCTCGGGGGAAGCAGTACTTC. Encoded protein: CSARARGKQYF.